This T cell receptor beta chain is drawn from a study of Ad26.COV2.S vaccination and SARS-CoV-2 variants. Study background: Donor got 5x10^10 or 1x10^11 viral particles of Ad26.COV2.S. The study's findings and limits: Vaccine recipients and placebo recipients showed similar non-spike TCR breadth. The analyses of TCR breadth and depth may have understated the size of total T cell responses.

Germline loops: CDR1 MNHEY, CDR2 SMNVEV (reference sequence). This CDR3 region has 12 residues. Trimming took 6 bases from V and 11 from J; bases not matched to a gene: 3. A note on this clone: Its matching antigen is unknown.

Treatment: about 20 received Ad26.COV2.S at low or high dose, single or two shots; 5 received placebo; per-sample allocation not given. Collection of samples fell on day 63 after the first vaccine or placebo injection. The data were produced by immunoSEQ multiplex PCR, yet TCRdb's version contains in-frame clones alone and is incomplete. The table records 440,000 or so clones, 80% to 90% of them present only once. This TCR was recovered from a person aged 18-65 years who received the Ad26.COV2.S COVID-19 vaccine or a placebo. Source: peripheral blood, taken in a trial of Ad26.COV2.S vaccine versus placebo. The chain combines TRBV27 with TRBJ1-6; 8 bases match TRBD1. The CDR3 DNA reads as TGTGCCAGCAGGGACAGGGAGGCACCCCTCCACTTT. Residues: CASRDREAPLHF.